Sequencing of this TCR beta chain was carried out in a study of blood T cell repertoires in COVID-19. Across the study: The cDNA or gDNA used as material had been derived from T cells, B-cell-depleted T cells, or PBMCs.

Under the authors' procedure: Amplification of reference gene primers was used by the study to estimate nucleated cell counts. Assay: immunoSEQ multiplex PCR; the TCRdb copy retains only in-frame clones and omits some. That table is the source of V, J and clone size, and D and trimming were worked out from the DNA. The sample includes 250,000 to 300,000 clones, about 90% of them seen just once. This clone showed up just once. The CDR3 extends over 14 amino acids. The germline V gene has CDR1 LNHNV and CDR2 YYDKDF (reference sequence). V lost 5 bases to trimming and J lost 15 bases; unmatched junction nucleotides: 13.

This clonotype was sampled from a woman aged 55-70 years with COVID-19, enrolled during active disease. This chain connects TRBV15 to TRBJ2-1; 10 bases fit TRBD2. The specimen was peripheral blood. Written as DNA, the CDR3 is TGTGCCACCAGCGAAATGAGTGGTAGCGGGGGGCGGTTCTTC. This gives the protein CATSEMSGSGGRFF.